This T cell receptor beta chain was obtained from a study of cytomegalovirus exposure and HLA in healthy donors (dated by TCRdb to the late 2010s). Background on the whole study: An earlier analysis of roughly 610 of the donors reported 276 Gb of sequence data and 117 million unique TCR beta sequences obtained from approximately 180 million T cells. An early release covering 500 to 750 HLA-typed donors comprised about 300 gigabases of sequencing data and 85 million or so unique TCR sequences. Of the roughly 400 genotyped donors, 81% were placed in the genetic ancestry cluster associated with self-reported Caucasian donors. The study aimed to test whether signatures of past pathogen exposure could be identified by cataloging public T cell receptors. The T cell repertoires of about 700 subjects were profiled by immunosequencing and related to cytomegalovirus serostatus. A separate validation cohort of about 110 different subjects was used in addition to the 666-subject first cohort. To predict cytomegalovirus infection status, the study brought together high-throughput TCR immunosequencing, statistical association of individual TCRs with disease status, and machine learning. To study patterns of TCR occurrence, a later analysis re-analyzed previously published TCR beta repertoires from around 670 donors and added high-resolution HLA genotyping. Rather than using new phenotypic data, the later analysis identified candidate immune exposures from TCR beta sequences and from how often those sequences occurred across donors. An earlier analysis of 587 of the donors applied high-throughput TCR beta sequencing to assess whether each TCR beta V gene segment acted as functional or pseudogenic. Donor age, sex, ethnicity and CMV serostatus were compiled alongside the repertoire data. A later genetic analysis took genome-wide SNP genotypes for about 65% of the roughly 670 donors and used that subset as a discovery cohort. All discovery cohort repertoires had been generated using a single sequencing platform. Class I and class II HLA loci were covered by the typing at four-digit resolution. Typing coverage differed by locus: A, B, C, DRB1 and DQB1 were typed in about 620-630 donors, DQA1 in 522, DPA1 in 600 to 610, and DPB1 in 400 to 490. Roughly five DR-DQ haplotypes were handled as single units for association and clustering because linkage in the cohort was strong. On average, over 200,000 unique TCR beta nucleotide sequences were sequenced per donor among a few hundred genotyped donors of the cohort, with roughly 18% of those sequences being non-productive. Results and caveats for the whole study, not just this receptor: Most CMV-associated TCR beta chains appeared to be HLA-restricted in a later analysis, and the HLA associations seemed to be driven largely by CMV exposure. The classifier was reported to diagnose cytomegalovirus status with high specificity and sensitivity in both the original and validation cohorts. The authors suggested that the approach could potentially be extended to other disease states and immunological phenotypes. In an earlier analysis of about 600 of the donors, most TCR beta V segments appeared in productive rearrangements about 90% or about 30% of the time, broadly matching IMGT annotations. An association between a missense DCLRE1C variant and V-gene and J-gene trimming of TCR beta chains was found in a later genetic analysis and replicated in an independent cohort. The only immune exposure information available for the cohort was CMV serostatus. Because the 87-base-pair reads could not distinguish some IMGT-functional V segments, including TRBV6-2 and TRBV6-3, those segments were excluded. A further reported finding was that TCR beta sequences accurately predicted the HLA-A and HLA-B alleles for most subjects in the first cohort. At a false discovery rate of 0.05, a later analysis linked approximately 18,000 TCR beta sequences to specific HLA alleles. Presence/absence analyses assumed roughly uniform sequencing depth across donors, an assumption that may not hold. In a later analysis, TCR association rates were found to vary across HLA loci, with the most associated TCRs seen for DRB1 alleles and the fewest for HLA-C alleles. Because some donors lacked HLA typing at each locus, the association tests relied only on the typed subset. Only TCR beta chains were sequenced in this cohort, and the absence of alpha or paired-chain data limited detectable features. According to a later genetic analysis, donors in an Asian-associated ancestry cluster had fewer N-insertions in productive TCRs than the roughly 700-donor mean. A group of highly shared sequence variants was considered likely to be a technical artifact of the sequencing pipeline. In the study, about 150 TCR beta chains were listed as associated with cytomegalovirus. Compared with equally common non-associated chains, HLA-associated TCR beta chains in a later analysis were more clonally expanded and had lower generation probabilities. In vitro tests confirmed that three of the cytomegalovirus-associated TCR beta chains recognize cytomegalovirus antigens. Assigning TCR associations to individual alleles was difficult when HLA alleles, especially DR and DQ, strongly co-occurred. The earlier analysis of about 600 of the donors excluded about 16 rarely observed V segments, including chromosome 9 orphons, because counts were too low. Correlated functional status among segregating V segments might reflect linkage disequilibrium, but an unknown experimental factor could not be ruled out. A later analysis reported that several top co-occurrence clusters appeared linked to parvovirus B19, influenza, CMV and Epstein-Barr virus. Most TCR sequences were seen in very few donors, while some public TCRs were found in many individuals.

The cohort was made up of roughly 670 healthy bone marrow donors. At the time of sampling, all cohort members were nominally healthy, though unrecorded immune exposures were likely present. The donor tested CMV seronegative and was one of the 352 seronegative cohort members. A peripheral blood sample was collected from each donor, and TCR beta sequencing was performed on peripheral blood mononuclear cells. The Qiagen DNeasy Blood Extraction Kit was used to extract genomic DNA from the blood cell samples. At the junction V is shortened by 2 bases and J by 8 bases, with 15 bases in between. Via the germline V gene, CDR1 is SNHLY and CDR2 FYNNEI. The CDR3 contains 14 residues, cysteine and phenylalanine counted. Solely the CDR3 DNA is kept, with 42 bases framed from the first base. Of note for this clone: The antigen it binds to is not known. Within one base of it there is no much larger clone, and no base qualities were kept.

The library came from the immunoSEQ multiplex PCR assay. For the multiplex PCR, a mixture combining 60 forward primers for TCR Vbeta segments and 13 reverse primers for TCR Jbeta segments was used. A multiplex PCR assay on genomic DNA amplified the CDR3 region of rearranged TCR beta genes. The amplified TCR beta libraries were sequenced on the Illumina HiSeq System as 87-base-pair reads. The paper's data handling went like this. A later analysis counted about 80 million unique TCR beta chains across the 700 or so repertoires, and 9.5 million to 11 million of these chains were shared by at least two donors. To remove PCR and sequencing errors, raw reads were error-corrected and collapsed into unique sequences using a nearest-neighbor algorithm that merged closely related sequences. To assign V, D and J gene segments, CDR3 sequences were aligned to IMGT reference sequences. For a sequence to be retained, a match of at least six nucleotides to both a V gene segment and a J gene segment was required. A rearrangement was called productive if the CDR3 had no stop codons and remained in frame with V and J, and every other rearrangement was called non-productive. Following IMGT convention, CDR3 was defined as the stretch from the second conserved V-encoded cysteine up to the conserved J-encoded phenylalanine. Sequences without an unambiguous match to a single V gene segment were excluded from the earlier analysis of about 600 of the donors. An earlier analysis of 587 of the donors classified V segments as functional when productive rearrangements were above 56.7% and as segregating when the standard deviation between donors was above 5%. To diagnose cytomegalovirus status from the catalog of TCR beta chain sequences, a statistical classification framework was built. In a later analysis, V and J genes were assigned by comparing TCR nucleotide sequences against IMGT/GENE-DB human TR gene sequences. A later analysis assigned CDR3 sequences and most-parsimonious VDJ recombination scenarios with the TCRdist pipeline. In a later analysis, every TCR beta chain was defined by the combination of its CDR3 amino acid sequence and its V-gene family, and reads without a unique V-gene family were dropped. To address suspected cross-contamination and a sequencing artifact, a later analysis removed approximately 590 highly shared, low-generation-probability nucleotide sequences. A later analysis calculated a clonal expansion index for each public chain from normalized within-repertoire ranks of inferred template counts. A later analysis computed generation probabilities with a VDJ recombination model fitted to out-of-frame rearrangements, and checked the results against IGoR. In a later analysis, TCR-TCR, TCR-HLA and TCR-CMV co-occurrence was scored with hypergeometric tests, and a repertoire-size bias correction was applied to TCR pairs. To estimate false discovery rates, a later analysis permuted the HLA or CMV assignments 20 times. In a later analysis, co-occurring TCRs were grouped using DBSCAN, and TCRdist sequence similarity was added for clustering within HLA-allele-positive subsets. Co-occurrence clustering excluded repertoires with fewer than 30,000 or more than 120,000 public chains, plus five with anomalous nucleotide sharing. This immuneACCESS table, as held by TCRdb, lists in-frame sequences with V and J called but not all clones. Of the missing ones, under half trace to an unresolved V gene in checked studies; the others have no known cause. That table gives V, J and clone size, and the DNA gave D and trimming. The sample data list just over 150,000 clones, and about 80% of these were observed just once. Of the sample, under 2.5% falls within the top ten clones.

The sequence joins TRBV2 to TRBJ1-2, with the identity of the D gene unclear. This receptor was taken from a female donor in good health and CMV-seronegative. The sequencing input was PBMCs. The CDR3 reads CASSESGGSRGYTF. The sequenced DNA is TGTGCCAGCAGTGAATCCGGCGGGAGCAGGGGCTACACCTTC.